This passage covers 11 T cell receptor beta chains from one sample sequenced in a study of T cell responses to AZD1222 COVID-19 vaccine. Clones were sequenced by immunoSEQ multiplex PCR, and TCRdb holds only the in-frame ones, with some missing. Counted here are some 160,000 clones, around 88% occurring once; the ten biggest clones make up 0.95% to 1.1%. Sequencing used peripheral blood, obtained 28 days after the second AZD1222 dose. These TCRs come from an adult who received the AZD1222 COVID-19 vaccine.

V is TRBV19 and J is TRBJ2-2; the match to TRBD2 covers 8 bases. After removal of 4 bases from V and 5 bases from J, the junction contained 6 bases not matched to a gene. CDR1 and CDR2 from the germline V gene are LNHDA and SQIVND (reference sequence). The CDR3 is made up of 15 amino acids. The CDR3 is CASSKAGAGTGELFF. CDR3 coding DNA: TGTGCCAGTAGTAAAGCGGGGGCAGGGACCGGGGAGCTGTTTTTT.

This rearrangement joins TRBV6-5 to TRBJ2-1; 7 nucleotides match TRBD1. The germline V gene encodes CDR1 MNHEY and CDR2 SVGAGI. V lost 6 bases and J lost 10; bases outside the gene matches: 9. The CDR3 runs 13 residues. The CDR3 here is CASSRTGVGEQFF. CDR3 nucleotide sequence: TGTGCCAGCAGCCGAACAGGGGTGGGCGAGCAGTTCTTC.

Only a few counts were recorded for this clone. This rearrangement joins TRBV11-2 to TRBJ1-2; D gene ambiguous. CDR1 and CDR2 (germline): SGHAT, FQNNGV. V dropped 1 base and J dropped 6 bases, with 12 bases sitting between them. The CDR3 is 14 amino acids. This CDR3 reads CASSLGSFGNGYTF. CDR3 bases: TGTGCCAGCAGCTTAGGGTCTTTCGGTAATGGCTACACCTTC. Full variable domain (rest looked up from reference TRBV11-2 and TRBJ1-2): EAGVAQSPRYKIIEKRQSVAFWCNPISGHATLYWYQQILGQGPKLLIQFQNNGVVDDSQLPKDRFSAERLKGVDSTLKIQPAKLEDSAVYLCASSLGSFGNGYTFGSGTRLTVV.

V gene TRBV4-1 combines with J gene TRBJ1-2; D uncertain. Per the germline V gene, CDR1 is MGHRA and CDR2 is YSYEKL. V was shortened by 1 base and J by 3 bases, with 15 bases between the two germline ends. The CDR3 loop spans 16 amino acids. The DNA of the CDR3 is TGCGCCAGCAGCCAAGGTATCAGATATACCGACTATGGCTACACCTTC. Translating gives CASSQGIRYTDYGYTF.

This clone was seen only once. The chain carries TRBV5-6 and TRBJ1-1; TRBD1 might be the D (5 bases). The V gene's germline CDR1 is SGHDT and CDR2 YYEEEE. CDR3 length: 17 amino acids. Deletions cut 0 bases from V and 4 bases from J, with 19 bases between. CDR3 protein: CASSLEGVRGWVTEAFF. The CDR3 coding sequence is TGTGCCAGCAGCTTGGAGGGCGTGCGGGGGTGGGTCACTGAAGCTTTCTTT.

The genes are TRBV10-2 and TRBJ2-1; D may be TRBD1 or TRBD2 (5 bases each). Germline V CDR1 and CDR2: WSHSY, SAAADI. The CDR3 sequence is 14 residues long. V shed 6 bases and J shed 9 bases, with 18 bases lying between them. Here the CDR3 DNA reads TGCGCCAGCAGCTCGGCAGGGAAGAGGGGTGAGCAGTTCTTC. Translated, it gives CASSSAGKRGEQFF.

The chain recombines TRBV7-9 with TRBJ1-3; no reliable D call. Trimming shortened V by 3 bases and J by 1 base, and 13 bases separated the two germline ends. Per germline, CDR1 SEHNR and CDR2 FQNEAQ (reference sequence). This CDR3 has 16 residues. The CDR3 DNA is TGTGCCAGCAGCTTTTCAACTCAACGATCTGGAAACACCATATATTTT. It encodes CASSFSTQRSGNTIYF.

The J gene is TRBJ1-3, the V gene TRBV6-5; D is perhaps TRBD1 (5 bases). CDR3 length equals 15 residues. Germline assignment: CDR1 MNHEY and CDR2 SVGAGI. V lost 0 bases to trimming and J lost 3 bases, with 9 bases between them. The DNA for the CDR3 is TGTGCCAGCAGTTACTCGGGCAGGGTTGGAAACACCATATATTTT. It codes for CASSYSGRVGNTIYF.

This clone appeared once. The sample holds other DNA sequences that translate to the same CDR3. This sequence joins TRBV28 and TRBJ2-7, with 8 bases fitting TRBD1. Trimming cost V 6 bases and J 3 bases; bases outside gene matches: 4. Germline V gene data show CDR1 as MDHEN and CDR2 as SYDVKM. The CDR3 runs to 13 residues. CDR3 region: CASSPGQGYEQYF. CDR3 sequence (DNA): TGTGCCAGCAGCCCTGGACAGGGCTACGAGCAGTACTTC.

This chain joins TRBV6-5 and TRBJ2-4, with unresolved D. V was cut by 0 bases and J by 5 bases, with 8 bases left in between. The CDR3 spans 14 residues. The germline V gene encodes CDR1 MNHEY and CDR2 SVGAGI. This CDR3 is CASSYSGRENIQYF. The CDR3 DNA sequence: TGTGCCAGCAGTTACTCGGGCAGAGAAAACATTCAGTACTTC.

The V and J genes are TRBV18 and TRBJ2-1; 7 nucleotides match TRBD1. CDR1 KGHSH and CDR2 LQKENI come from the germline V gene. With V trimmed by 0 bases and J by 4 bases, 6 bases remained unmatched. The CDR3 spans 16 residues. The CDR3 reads CASSPPSTGTYNEQFF. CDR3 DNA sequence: TGTGCCAGCTCACCACCGTCGACAGGGACATACAATGAGCAGTTCTTC.